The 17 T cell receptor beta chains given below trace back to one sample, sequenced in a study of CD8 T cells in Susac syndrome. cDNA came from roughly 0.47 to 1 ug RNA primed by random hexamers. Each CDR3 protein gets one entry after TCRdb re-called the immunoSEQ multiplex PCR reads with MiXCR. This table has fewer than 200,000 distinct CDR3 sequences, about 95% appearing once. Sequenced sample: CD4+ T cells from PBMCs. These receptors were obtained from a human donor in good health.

The CDR3: CASSQLAGGPGELFF. For the CDR3, the DNA is TGTGCCAGCAGCCAACTAGCGGGAGGGCCCGGGGAGCTGTTTTTT. The chain joins TRBV3-1 to TRBJ2-2; 12 bases fit TRBD2. The CDR3 extends over 15 amino acids. J gave up 6 bases and V 2 bases, and 1 base lay outside the gene matches. Germline values: CDR1 LGHDT, CDR2 YNNKEL (reference sequence).

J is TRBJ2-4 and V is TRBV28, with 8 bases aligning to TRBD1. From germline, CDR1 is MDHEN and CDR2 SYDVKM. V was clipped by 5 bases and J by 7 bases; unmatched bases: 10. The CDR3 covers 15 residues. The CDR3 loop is CASSPWGQAVNIQYF. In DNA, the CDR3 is TGTGCCAGCAGTCCTTGGGGACAGGCGGTGAACATTCAGTACTTC.

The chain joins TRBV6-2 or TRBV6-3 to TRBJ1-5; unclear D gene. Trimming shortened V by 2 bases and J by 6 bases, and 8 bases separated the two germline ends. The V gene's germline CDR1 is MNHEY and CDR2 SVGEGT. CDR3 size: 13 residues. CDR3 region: CASSYAELQPQHF. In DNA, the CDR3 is TGTGCCAGCAGTTACGCGGAGCTTCAGCCCCAGCATTTT.

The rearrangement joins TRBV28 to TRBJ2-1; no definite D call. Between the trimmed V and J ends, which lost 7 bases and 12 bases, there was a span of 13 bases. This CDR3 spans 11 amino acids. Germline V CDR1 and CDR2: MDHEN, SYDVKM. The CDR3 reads CASKRSGSQFF. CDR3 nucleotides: TGTGCCAGCAAAAGGTCCGGATCGCAGTTCTTC. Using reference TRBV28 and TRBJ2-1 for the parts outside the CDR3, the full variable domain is DVKVTQSSRYLVKRTGEKVFLECVQDMDHENMFWYRQDPGLGLRLIYFSYDVKMKEKGDIPEGYSVSREKKERFSLILESASTNQTSMYLCASKRSGSQFFGPGTRLTVL.

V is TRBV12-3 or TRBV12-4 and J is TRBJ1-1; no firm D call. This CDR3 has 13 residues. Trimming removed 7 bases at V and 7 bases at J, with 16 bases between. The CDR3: CASTHLRDGEAFF. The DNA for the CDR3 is TGTGCCAGCACCCATCTGAGAGATGGTGAAGCTTTCTTT.

The CDR3 region is CASSQEWRESGYTF. As DNA, the CDR3 is TGCGCCAGCAGCCAAGAATGGAGGGAAAGTGGCTACACCTTC. The rearrangement uses TRBV4-3 and TRBJ1-2; D uncertain. From germline, CDR1 is LGHNA and CDR2 YSLEER. CDR3 size: 14 residues. The V end was cut by 0 bases, the J end by 7 bases, with 12 bases between.

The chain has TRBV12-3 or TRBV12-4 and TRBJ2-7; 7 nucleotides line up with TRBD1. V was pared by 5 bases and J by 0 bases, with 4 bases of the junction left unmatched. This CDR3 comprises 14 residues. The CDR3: CASSRQGTSYEQYF. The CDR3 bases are TGTGCCAGCAGTCGACAGGGAACCTCCTACGAGCAGTACTTC.

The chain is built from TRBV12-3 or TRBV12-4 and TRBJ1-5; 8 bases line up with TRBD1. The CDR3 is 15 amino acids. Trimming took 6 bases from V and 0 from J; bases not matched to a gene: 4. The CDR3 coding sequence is TGTGCCAGCAGCCTACAGGGGGTTAGCAATCAGCCCCAGCATTTT. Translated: CASSLQGVSNQPQHF.

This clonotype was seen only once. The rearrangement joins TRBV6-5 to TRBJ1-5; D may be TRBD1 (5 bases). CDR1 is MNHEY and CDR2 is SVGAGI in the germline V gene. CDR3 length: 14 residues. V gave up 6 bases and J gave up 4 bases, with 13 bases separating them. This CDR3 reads CASSNAGGNQPQHF. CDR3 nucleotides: TGTGCCAGCAGCAACGCCGGGGGGAATCAGCCCCAGCATTTT.

CDR3 in amino acids: CSASSHTGLGEQYF. CDR3 bases: TGCAGTGCTAGTTCCCACACAGGGTTGGGCGAGCAGTACTTC. The chain uses TRBV20-1 and TRBJ2-7, with TRBD1 as a possible D gene (6 bases). Between the trimmed V and J ends, which lost 3 bases and 6 bases, there was a span of 18 bases. The germline CDR1 and CDR2 sequences are DFQATT and SNEGSKA (reference sequence). The CDR3 extends over 14 amino acids.

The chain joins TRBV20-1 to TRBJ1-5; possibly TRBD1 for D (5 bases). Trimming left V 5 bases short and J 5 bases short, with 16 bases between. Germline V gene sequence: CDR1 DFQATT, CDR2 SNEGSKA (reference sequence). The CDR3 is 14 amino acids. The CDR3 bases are TGCAGTGCTGCCGTAGACAGCGAATATCAGCCCCAGCATTTT. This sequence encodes CSAAVDSEYQPQHF.

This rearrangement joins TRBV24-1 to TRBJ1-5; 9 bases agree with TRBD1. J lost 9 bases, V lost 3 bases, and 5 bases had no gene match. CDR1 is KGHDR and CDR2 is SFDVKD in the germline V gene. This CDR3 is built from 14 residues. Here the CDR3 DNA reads TGTGCCACCAGTGATAGACAGGGGGTGAGGCCCCAGCATTTT. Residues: CATSDRQGVRPQHF.

The CDR3 DNA reads TGTGCCAGCAGTTTATCGGGGGGTAGTACGCAGTATTTT. Translated, it gives CASSLSGGSTQYF. The chain has TRBV27 and TRBJ2-3, with D perhaps matching TRBD2 (6 bases). V was shortened by 0 bases and J by 8 bases, with 9 bases between the two germline ends. The CDR3 runs 13 residues. In germline, CDR1 is MNHEY, CDR2 SMNVEV (reference sequence).

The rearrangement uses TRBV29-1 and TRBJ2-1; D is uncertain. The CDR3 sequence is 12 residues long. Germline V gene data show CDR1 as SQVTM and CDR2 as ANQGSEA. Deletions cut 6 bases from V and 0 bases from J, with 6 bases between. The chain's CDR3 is CSVLVSYNEQFF. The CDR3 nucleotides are TGCAGCGTCTTAGTCTCCTACAATGAGCAGTTCTTC.

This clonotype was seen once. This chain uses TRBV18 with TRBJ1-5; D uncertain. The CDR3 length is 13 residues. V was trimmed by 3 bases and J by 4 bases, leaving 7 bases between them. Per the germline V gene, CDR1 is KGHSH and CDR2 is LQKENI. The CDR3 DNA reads TGTGCCAGCTCACCGGACTTTAATCAGCCCCAGCATTTT. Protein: CASSPDFNQPQHF.

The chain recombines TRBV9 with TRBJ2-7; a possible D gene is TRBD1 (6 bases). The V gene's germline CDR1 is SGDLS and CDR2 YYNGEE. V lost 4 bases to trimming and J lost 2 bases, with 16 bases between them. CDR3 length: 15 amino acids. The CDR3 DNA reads TGTGCCAGCAGCCCTCACCCGGACAGTACCTACGAGCAGTACTTC. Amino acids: CASSPHPDSTYEQYF. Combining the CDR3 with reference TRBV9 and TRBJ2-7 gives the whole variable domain DSGVTQTPKHLITATGQRVTLRCSPRSGDLSVYWYQQSLDQGLQFLIQYYNGEERAKGNILERFSAQQFPDLHSELNLSSLELGDSALYFCASSPHPDSTYEQYFGPGTRLTVT.

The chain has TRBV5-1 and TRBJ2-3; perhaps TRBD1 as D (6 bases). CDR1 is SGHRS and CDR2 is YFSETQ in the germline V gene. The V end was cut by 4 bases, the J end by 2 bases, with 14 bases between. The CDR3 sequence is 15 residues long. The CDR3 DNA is TGCGCCAGCAGCACTTCGGGACAAACCACAGATACGCAGTATTTT. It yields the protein CASSTSGQTTDTQYF.